This T cell receptor beta chain was obtained from a study of T cell repertoires in cytomegalovirus infection. As for the study in general: Well-studied HLA-B-restricted CMV epitopes were used in the study alongside recently identified HLA-C-restricted ones. Matching HLA type, along with CMV infection, was indicated by public TCR beta signatures.

Study-wide findings and caveats: Dominant in the ex vivo response were TCR beta clonotypes restricted by HLA-C and specific for CMV. Cumulative frequency (of public TCR beta family members) identified carriers of CMV plus the relevant HLA.

On this clonotype itself: No antigen is known for it.

TCRdb redid the calling of the reads with MiXCR, one entry per CDR3 protein. The table lists about 500,000 distinct CDR3 sequences, more than 30% of them singletons. V was trimmed by 5 bases and J by 3 bases, leaving 11 bases between them. The CDR3 has 13 amino acids. The sequences come from cultured PBMCs, collected from culture after CMV antigen stimulation. This TCR was sampled from a human donor in good health (CMV status not recorded). Some clones in this sample may be carry-over from other donors' samples. The chain combines TRBV12-3 or TRBV12-4 with TRBJ2-7, with TRBD1 as a possible D gene (6 bases). The CDR3 bases are TGTGCCAGCAGTACAGGGAGACTCTACGAGCAGTACTTC. Its translation: CASSTGRLYEQYF.